The 6 T cell receptor beta chains listed next were all sequenced from one sample in a study of T cell responses to AZD1222 COVID-19 vaccine. The table came from immunoSEQ multiplex PCR; TCRdb's copy has only in-frame clones and leaves some out. Of some 140,000 clones detected, about 85% appear once; the ten largest clones hold 3% to 3.5%. The specimen was peripheral blood, collected on day 0 of AZD1222 vaccination. The origin of the receptors is an adult in good health.

This clone was picked up one time. The chain links TRBV6-5 to TRBJ1-1; D unclear. V dropped 2 bases and J dropped 4 bases, with 14 bases sitting between them. Germline V lookup: CDR1 MNHEY, CDR2 SVGAGI. The CDR3 spans 15 residues. The CDR3 bases are TGTGCCAGCAGTTACAGTGGTCAGTTTGGCACTGAAGCTTTCTTT. It specifies CASSYSGQFGTEAFF.

The J gene is TRBJ1-3, the V gene TRBV4-3; a possible D gene is TRBD1 (5 bases). The V end lost 4 bases, the J end lost 4 bases, and 14 bases lay between the germline ends. CDR1 is LGHNA and CDR2 is YSLEER in the germline V gene. This CDR3 contains 15 residues. The CDR3 spells CASSPEEGIGNTIYF. The CDR3 DNA reads as TGCGCCAGCAGCCCTGAGGAGGGGATAGGAAACACCATATATTTT.

The rearrangement uses TRBV25-1 and TRBJ1-6; the D is unclear. The germline V and J ends were trimmed by 6 bases and 7 bases, with 7 bases remaining between them. This CDR3 spans 12 amino acids. The germline V gene encodes CDR1 MGHDK and CDR2 SYGVNS. The CDR3 coding sequence is TGTGCCAGCAGGGATGTCAATTCACCCCTCCACTTT. Its protein is CASRDVNSPLHF.

The V call is TRBV12-5, the J call TRBJ1-4; tentatively, D is TRBD1 (5 bases). Germline loops: CDR1 LGHNT, CDR2 FRNRAP. This CDR3 is built from 16 residues. Trimming took off 3 bases at V and 3 bases at J, with 14 bases between the two ends. CDR3 sequence (DNA): TGTGCTAGTGGTTTAGGAGAGACAGCTTCTAATGAAAAACTGTTTTTT. Its protein is CASGLGETASNEKLFF.

J is TRBJ2-7 and V is TRBV6-1; possibly TRBD1 for D (5 bases). The CDR3 is 16 amino acids. Germline CDR1 is MNHNS and CDR2 is SASEGT. V dropped 4 bases and J dropped 2 bases, with 18 bases sitting between them. The CDR3 DNA is TGTGCCAGCAGTGGGGGCGCCGTTTTGATAACCTACGAGCAGTACTTC. Translated, it gives CASSGGAVLITYEQYF.

This chain links TRBV12-3 or TRBV12-4 with TRBJ1-5, with TRBD1 identical over 8 bases. V dropped 3 bases and J dropped 6; count of bases not matched to a gene: 1. The CDR3 covers 13 residues. This CDR3 reads CASSLDRVQPQHF. CDR3 nucleotide sequence: TGTGCCAGCAGTTTGGACAGGGTTCAGCCCCAGCATTTT.